This T cell receptor beta chain was observed in a study of tumor-infiltrating lymphocytes in primary liver carcinoma (dated by TCRdb to the late 2010s). Some background on the complete study: Surgical resection was performed in China between 2015 and early 2016 on about 5 patients with histopathologically diagnosed primary liver carcinoma. Hepatocellular carcinoma (four) or combined HCC and intrahepatic cholangiocarcinoma (one) was present in the five patients, who were three men and two women aged 30 to 69 years. The study combined TCRbeta repertoire sequencing, expression microarrays and whole-exome sequencing across five regions of each liver tumor, with adjacent normal tissue and blood. High reproducibility was observed for the technical replicate repertoires, with mean shared-clone rates approximately 0.9 and correlation coefficients above 0.95. Roughly 3.5 to 8 million productive TCRbeta reads were obtained per sample, and no significant difference in read depth was found between tissue types. A total of some 35 specimens from 5 patients underwent TCRbeta repertoire sequencing, comprising around 25 tumor regions, 5 adjacent noncancerous liver tissues and 5 peripheral blood samples. The five patients had tumors staged T1-T3 N0M0, with maximum diameters ranging from 4.2 to 10 cm. Summary of the overall study and its limitations: Bulk unsorted samples precluded comparing CD4+ and CD8+ T cell repertoires. Compared with blood, tumors had a significantly larger share of the repertoire taken up by the top 250 clones (p = 0.039). Because sequencing covered only the TCR beta chain and unpaired alpha chains were not captured, true repertoire diversity is likely underestimated. Only a few patients were included in the study, and the authors note that the findings should be validated in a larger study. Pairs of tumor regions showed greater repertoire overlap (mean around 35%) than tumor-adjacent pairs (17%) or tumor-blood pairs (roughly 15%), which is consistent with antigen-driven expansion.

About this clonotype: What this receptor recognizes is not known. A single base separates this from a much larger clone, so it may be a read error.

Using a constant-region primer and ProtoScript II reverse transcriptase, TCRbeta-specific cDNA was reverse-transcribed from approximately 500 ng total RNA. The TCRbeta libraries were prepared through three rounds of nested multiplex PCR following a slightly modified ARM-PCR procedure. Each of the first two PCR rounds ran for around 11 cycles and used multiplex TRBV1-TRBV30 forward primers together with a Cbeta reverse primer. Sample barcodes and Illumina adapters were attached in a final 25-cycle PCR using Deep VentR polymerase. Before sequencing, amplicons between 200 and 500 bp were purified from gel using a QIAquick gel extraction kit. An Illumina HiSeq 2500 was used to sequence the TCRbeta amplicons, generating 250-bp paired-end reads. Per the authors' processing: Quality trimming of reads was performed with Trimmomatic v0.33, and paired reads were merged with FLASH v1.2.11 so that full CDR3 sequences could be recovered. V, D and J germline segments were assigned to the rearranged TCRbeta sequences using MiGEC v1.2.1b. Clonotype statistics, along with Shannon-Wiener diversity indices, were calculated using VDJtools v1.0.0. To cut down on sampling bias, every analysis after diversity analysis relied on just the 250 most abundant clonotypes from each sample. Using fastp at Q25 and MiXCR, TCRdb reprocessed the public reads and kept productive beta chains. Each entry merges the rows of one CDR3 protein and shows their most common DNA and genes. The V and J calls were not made by the authors but by TCRdb's processing. In all, the sample holds roughly 330,000 distinct CDR3 sequences, and less than 70% of those were seen once. The top ten constitute 6.5% of the sample.

TRIzol reagent was used to extract blood RNA from unsorted whole blood, while the DNeasy Blood & Tissue kit provided the germline DNA. At the time of sampling, the patients were treatment-naive and had chronic HBV infection. Before surgery, roughly 4 milliliters of peripheral blood were collected into K2EDTA tubes. Taken from cysteine to phenylalanine, the CDR3 has 15 residues. Solely the CDR3 DNA is kept, with 45 bases framed from the first base. Taken from the germline V gene, the CDR1 and CDR2 loops are MNHNS and SASEGT. This clonotype was obtained from a man between 40 and 49 years old with primary liver carcinoma and hepatitis B virus infection. Sequenced sample: peripheral blood. The chain employs TRBV6-1 and TRBJ2-1, with TRBD2 matching 10 junction bases. The CDR3 corresponds to CTSSEVASGRDEQFF. The nucleotide sequence reads as follows: TGTACCAGCAGTGAAGTAGCTAGCGGGAGAGATGAGCAGTTCTTC.